The entry that follows covers one T cell receptor (beta chain) sequence. Which antigen it targets is not known. Per-base quality was not reported, and no clone a single base away is much larger than it. V is pared back by 3 bases and J by 3 bases, with 12 bases lying between the germline termini. The CDR1 and CDR2 encoded by the germline V gene (reference sequence) are GTSNPN and SVGIG. CDR3 length: 13 amino acids, cysteine to phenylalanine. The sequence is cut down to CDR3 DNA, 39 bases in frame from base 1. This sample was taken from a study of CD8+ T cells in alopecia areata listed by TCRdb under 2018. With respect to the entire study: The treated patients, all with moderate-to-severe alopecia areata, were enrolled in an open-label pilot trial of oral tofacitinib given at 5 to 10 mg twice daily. Patients received tofacitinib for 6 to 18 months and were then followed off drug for 6 months to check for delayed response and recurrence. Disease severity in treated patients was measured with the SALT score, which quantifies the percentage of affected scalp surface area. The study used high-throughput TCRbeta sequencing to examine T cell clonal expansion in alopecia areata, in both the C3H/HeJ mouse model and human patients. In humans, TCRbeta sequencing was performed on scalp tissue and on sorted CD4+ and CD8+ peripheral blood T cells from healthy controls and from patients with patchy or totalis/universalis alopecia areata. Tofacitinib-treated patients had biopsies at baseline and at 4 and 24 weeks of treatment, with a later scalp biopsy in several patients. Clonality in the scalp was compared among normal scalp (n=4), patchy alopecia areata scalp (n=8), and alopecia totalis/universalis scalp (n=8). The RNA source kit depended on sample type: the PAXgene miRNA kit for fixed scalp, the miRNeasy kit for PBMCs, and the RNeasy kit for mouse skin. TCRbeta CDR3 regions were amplified by immunoSEQ multiplex PCR using 35 Vbeta forward and 13 Jbeta reverse primers. What the study reported, not specific to this receptor: Because the treated cohort was small and had just a single nonresponder, larger studies are needed to establish links between baseline CD8+ expansion and response. Scalp TCR repertoire analysis is complicated because resident alphabeta T cells in normal human skin are also sequenced, whereas mouse skin is dominated by gammadelta T cells. During tofacitinib treatment, many expanded lesional clones stuck around in both scalp and blood, and this persistence may partly explain why relapse happens after treatment is stopped. Shared TCR sequences between patients were less evident than in mice, which may be partly attributable to HLA diversity in the patient population. Lesional scalp, especially in alopecia totalis/universalis, showed higher clonality and more expanded CD8+ clones than normal scalp, suggesting antigenic drive. Tofacitinib significantly decreased scalp clonality and the number of expanded CD8+ clones among the top 100 scalp clones.

The time point label here, explained by the study, means: around 4 weeks on oral tofacitinib. Interpreted using the paper, the treatment or condition label stands for: oral pan-JAK inhibitor, 5-10 mg twice daily. Lesional scalp punch biopsies and peripheral blood were obtained from alopecia areata patients. Human scalp biopsies went straight into PAXgene tissue containers for immediate fixation. The library was obtained by the immunoSEQ multiplex PCR assay. For TCR sequencing, RNA was extracted from every sample and reverse transcribed into cDNA to serve as template. First-strand cDNA was synthesized with SuperScript III using a 2:1 mix of oligo-dT and random hexamers. A synthetic immune receptor repertoire was used to assess amplification bias, and residual bias was removed computationally. From the authors' description of their analysis: After raw reads were preprocessed to remove errors, the CDR3 was defined following IMGT conventions as running from the conserved cysteine to phenylalanine. Clonality was computed by normalizing Shannon entropy by log2 of the number of productive unique TCRs and subtracting the result from 1. Scalp TCRbeta sequences were cross-referenced with sorted blood CD4 and CD8 repertoires so that the CD4 or CD8 identity of scalp clones could be inferred. Held by TCRdb, this immuneACCESS table contains in-frame sequences only and omits some clones. Under half of the omission traces to an unresolved V gene where checked; the cause of the rest is unknown. The V and J calls and clone size are taken from that table; D and trimming were inferred from the DNA. The sample contains roughly 4,400 clones, more than 85% of them found a single time. The ten largest make up around 21% of the sample.

The chain is made from TRBV30 and TRBJ2-7, with the D gene not confidently named. The TCR sequence derives from a human donor with alopecia areata. The source was skin, collected at week 4, from a patient treated with tofacitinib. The bases read TGTGCCTGGAGCGCGACAATTAACTACGAGCAGTACTTC. The resulting protein is CAWSATINYEQYF.